This T cell receptor beta chain was documented in a study of T cell repertoires in cytomegalovirus infection. Across the study: Evidence of both CMV infection and a matching HLA type came from public TCR beta signatures. Study-wide findings and caveats: Dominant in the ex vivo response were TCR beta clonotypes restricted by HLA-C and specific for CMV. Cumulative frequency (of public TCR beta family members) identified carriers of CMV plus the relevant HLA.

The J segment lost 4 bases and the V segment lost 4 bases, leaving 5 bases of the junction unmatched. The CDR3 is 15 residues long. Germline assignment: CDR1 LGHNA and CDR2 YNFKEQ. Via MiXCR, TCRdb re-called the reads, giving one row per CDR3 protein. The sample has about 60,000 distinct CDR3 sequences; roughly a third are singletons. This clonotype was picked up a small number of times. Its cognate antigen is unknown. This chain uses TRBV4-2 with TRBJ1-1, with 11 nucleotides matching TRBD1. The origin of this receptor is a human donor in good health (CMV status not recorded). Some clones in this sample may be carry-over from other donors' samples. Sequencing was carried out using PBMCs, sequenced either directly or after in vitro stimulation (not recorded which). CDR3 DNA sequence: TGTGCCAGCAGCCCCGGACAGGGGGCTATCACTGAAGCTTTCTTT. Its protein product is CASSPGQGAITEAFF.